The present T cell receptor (beta chain) was sequenced within a study of T cell responses to AZD1222 COVID-19 vaccine. Findings and limits, study-wide: Females outnumbered males among donors, who were mostly white British; clonal diversity was possibly underestimated.

Sequenced by immunoSEQ multiplex PCR; TCRdb stores in-frame clones only, minus some. Of about 160,000 clones in the sample, about 92% were seen once. In regard to this clone: The antigen is not known.

The input for sequencing was peripheral blood, taken 28 days after the second AZD1222 dose. The sequence came from an adult who received the AZD1222 COVID-19 vaccine.

As DNA, the CDR3 is TGTGCCAATGGGGAGAACACTGAAGCTTTCTTT. Its protein product is CANGENTEAFF. J is TRBJ1-1 and V is TRBV6-5; D ambiguous. Trimming removed 10 bases at V and 1 base at J, with 7 bases between. Per germline, CDR1 MNHEY and CDR2 SVGAGI. The CDR3 covers 11 residues.